The T cell receptor beta chain under discussion was sequenced for a study of breast tumors, draining lymph nodes, adjacent tissues. Study-level points and caveats: Most tumor T cells seemingly derive from lymph node, then expand in tumor. Tumors had less TCR diversity than lymph nodes, more than nontumor tissue. The lymph node origin of tumor T cells was framed as consistent with a hypothesis, not demonstrated. Luminal-like breast cancer showed significantly higher tumor–nontumor repertoire similarity than basal-like.

The CDR3 loop spans 13 amino acids. Germline lookup yields CDR1 SQVTM and CDR2 ANQGSEA. Turning to this clonotype: The antigen is unknown. One end of the junction varies from germline; a read error may be responsible.

TCRdb reanalysed the multiplex PCR reads using MiXCR and keeps one entry per CDR3 protein. The sample carries over 9,000 distinct CDR3 sequences, 53% recorded once. The sequencing sample was made of breast tumor tissue. The TCR comes from a female donor with breast cancer. Some clones in this sample may be carry-over from other donors' samples. V and J are TRBV29-1 and TRBJ2-3, with a possible D match to TRBD2 (5 bases). CDR3 coding DNA: TGCAGCGTTGGAGGGCCCCGCACAGACACGCAGTATTTT. Translating it yields CSVGGPRTDTQYF.